This T cell receptor beta chain was sequenced in a study of beta chain features in type 1 diabetes. Since all of the isolated RNA was reverse transcribed, expressed TCRB transcripts were what got sequenced. TCRdb's table, derived via immunoSEQ multiplex PCR, lists solely in-frame clones and lacks some. The sample holds 620,000 or so clones, roughly a sixth seen once. Trimming stripped 5 bases from V and 4 bases from J, with 15 bases between. The germline CDR1 and CDR2 sequences are GTSNPN and SVGIG (reference sequence). The CDR3 spans 14 residues. The sequence was obtained from a man aged 18 to 30 in good health. Sequenced sample: naive CD4+ T cells from blood. The V and J genes are TRBV30 and TRBJ1-5; possibly TRBD1 for D (5 bases). This chain's CDR3 is CAWGAGVKNQPQHF. The CDR3 nucleotides are TGTGCCTGGGGGGCCGGGGTAAAAAATCAGCCCCAGCATTTT. Based on the CDR3 plus reference TRBV30 and TRBJ1-5, the full variable domain is SQTIHQWPATLVQPVGSPLSLECTVEGTSNPNLYWYRQAAGRGLQLLFYSVGIGQISSEVPQNLSASRPQDRQFILSSKKLLLSDSGFYLCAWGAGVKNQPQHFGDGTRLSIL.